This TCR beta chain appears in the sequencing data of a study of blood T cells in healthy people across ages. Study-wide findings and caveats: When one million T cells were used, diversity estimates were thought to be underestimates.

This clonotype has a handful of counts. Its specificity is unknown. Combining a sample-barcoded 5' primer with a J-beta primer mix, a second PCR ran for roughly 7 to 11 cycles. TCRdb independently ran MiXCR on the 5' RACE reads; one entry per CDR3 protein. The sample shows 1.5 million to 2 million distinct CDR3 sequences, 40% to 55% of them seen only once. Those donating, healthy Caucasian individuals from Russia, were aged roughly 6 to 90. Every donor contributed about 10 milliliters of peripheral blood by blood draw. V was clipped by 3 bases and J by 6 bases; unmatched bases: 6. The CDR3 consists of 14 residues.

The rearrangement links TRBV12-3 or TRBV12-4 to TRBJ2-7; 9 positions match TRBD1. Source material: blood. This TCR derives from a woman aged 40 to 55 in good health. CDR3 in amino acids: CASSFRDRASEQYF. DNA for the CDR3: TGTGCCAGCAGTTTCCGGGACAGGGCATCCGAGCAGTACTTC.